The 2 T cell receptor beta chains below come from one sample, sequenced in a study of OX40 agonist ivuxolimab in advanced cancers. Measured with immunoSEQ multiplex PCR; TCRdb has only the in-frame clones, and not every one. The sample has about 89,000 clones, nearly 90% seen once. The sequencing used CD4+ or CD8+ T cells sorted from blood, collected in a trial of the OX40 agonist ivuxolimab. The receptors derive from an adult with an advanced solid tumor such as melanoma, head and neck, liver or kidney cancer.

The sample holds one count of this clone. The chain employs TRBV11-3 and TRBJ2-2, with 8 bases fitting TRBD1. The CDR3 runs 17 residues. V shed 4 bases and J 0 bases; nucleotides not matched to a gene: 7. Germline V gene sequence: CDR1 SGHNT, CDR2 YENEEA. CDR3 DNA: TGTGCCAGCAGCTCATCCTGGGGACAGGCGAACACCGGGGAGCTGTTTTTT. This sequence encodes CASSSSWGQANTGELFF.

The chain has TRBV18 and TRBJ1-2; D is unclear. Between the trimmed V and J ends, which lost 6 bases and 4 bases, there was a span of 15 bases. Germline CDR1 and CDR2: KGHSH and LQKENI. The CDR3 is made up of 14 amino acids. The CDR3 loop reads CASSHTQISYGYTF. The CDR3, as DNA: TGTGCCAGCTCGCATACTCAGATTTCCTATGGCTACACCTTC.